Below, one TCR beta chain is given with its context. The data were obtained in a study of patients and donors after allogeneic stem cell transplantation. TCRdb re-analysed the RT-PCR reads in MiXCR, keeping a single row per CDR3 protein. The sample records around 90,000 distinct CDR3 sequences, around 48% being singletons. Trimming left V 5 bases short and J 3 bases short, with 25 bases between. The germline CDR1 and CDR2 sequences are SGHNT and YENEEA. There are 19 residues in the CDR3. This receptor was identified in a human donor who was either an allogeneic HSCT recipient or a stem cell or donor lymphocyte infusion donor (not recorded which). It is not recorded whose cells these are; they may come from a transplant donor. What was sequenced was blood, either unsorted or a sorted T cell fraction (not recorded which). This chain links TRBV11-3 with TRBJ2-2; D possibly uses TRBD1 or TRBD2 (5 bases each). The CDR3 reads CASSDGTRSAFSDTGELFF. In nucleotides, the CDR3 is TGTGCCAGCAGCGACGGGACGAGATCGGCTTTTAGCGACACCGGGGAGCTGTTTTTT.